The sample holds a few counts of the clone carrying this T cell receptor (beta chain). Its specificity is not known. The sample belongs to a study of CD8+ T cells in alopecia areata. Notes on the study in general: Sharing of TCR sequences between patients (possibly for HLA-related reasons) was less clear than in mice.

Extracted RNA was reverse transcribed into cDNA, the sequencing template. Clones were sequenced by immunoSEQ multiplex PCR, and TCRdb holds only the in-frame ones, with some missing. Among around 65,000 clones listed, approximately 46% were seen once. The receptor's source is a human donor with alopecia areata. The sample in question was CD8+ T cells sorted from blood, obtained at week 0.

The CDR3 loop reads CASSFTGELFF. For the CDR3, the DNA is TGCGCCAGCAGCTTCACCGGGGAGCTGTTTTTT. The J gene is TRBJ2-2, the V gene TRBV5-1; D is ambiguous. This CDR3 spans 11 amino acids. The germline CDR1 and CDR2 sequences are SGHRS and YFSETQ. V dropped 2 bases and J dropped 4 bases, with 0 bases sitting between them. Drawing the rest from reference TRBV5-1 and TRBJ2-2, the complete variable domain is KAGVTQTPRYLIKTRGQQVTLSCSPISGHRSVSWYQQTPGQGLQFLFEYFSETQRNKGNFPGRFSGRQFSNSRSEMNVSTLELGDSALYLCASSFTGELFFGEGSRLTVL.